The rows below give T cell receptor beta chains drawn from one sample of a study of blood T cell repertoires in COVID-19. Assay used: immunoSEQ multiplex PCR; TCRdb lists only in-frame clones, some missing. Here the sample spans under 300,000 clones, roughly 85% being singletons. Sequenced input: peripheral blood. Receptors originate from a woman aged 18-29 years with acute or convalescent COVID-19. Each CDR3 is given with its conserved first and last residue. The D gene is left open where the match is weak. Clone size, where shown, is once, few, many, or a class for clones that have expanded.

size,D,J,V,CDR3,DNA
NA,TRBD2,TRBJ2-7,TRBV29-1,CSVEFLAGVSEQYF,TGCAGCGTTGAATTTCTAGCGGGAGTCTCCGAGCAGTACTTC
few,NA,TRBJ1-5,TRBV27,CASSLYPNGNQPQHF,TGTGCCAGCAGTTTATACCCTAACGGTAATCAGCCCCAGCATTTT
NA,NA,TRBJ1-2,TRBV3-1/TRBV3-2,CASSQGKSSGRGAKNYGYTF,TGTGCCAGCAGCCAAGGAAAATCCTCGGGACGGGGGGCCAAAAACTATGGCTACACCTTC
NA,NA,TRBJ1-1,TRBV25-1,CASGYDSGTEAFF,TGTGCCAGCGGGTATGACAGTGGCACTGAAGCTTTCTTT
NA,TRBD1,TRBJ2-7,TRBV27,CASSPPGQRSSGRYF,TGTGCCAGCAGTCCCCCGGGACAGCGGTCTTCGGGGCGGTACTTC
NA,NA,TRBJ1-1,TRBV6-2/TRBV6-3,CASSYVPTAANTEAFF,TGTGCCAGCAGTTACGTCCCGACTGCGGCCAACACTGAAGCTTTCTTT
NA,NA,TRBJ1-1,TRBV6-5,CASSYATGNTEAFF,TGTGCCAGCAGTTACGCGACAGGGAACACTGAAGCTTTCTTT
NA,NA,TRBJ2-7,TRBV25-1,CASSDRRDEQYF,TGTGCCAGCAGTGATAGACGGGACGAGCAGTACTTC
once,NA,TRBJ1-1,TRBV29-1,CSVFGGAYTEAFF,TGCAGCGTGTTCGGGGGGGCCTACACTGAAGCTTTCTTT
NA,NA,TRBJ1-2,TRBV28,CASSLSGRGYTF,TGTGCCAGCAGTTTGTCGGGTCGCGGCTACACCTTC
NA,TRBD1,TRBJ1-1,TRBV13,CASSSVQGANTEAFF,TGTGCCAGCAGCTCGGTGCAGGGGGCAAACACTGAAGCTTTCTTT
many,NA,TRBJ2-1,TRBV11-2,CASSLAYNSYNEQFF,TGTGCCAGCAGCTTAGCGTACAACTCCTACAATGAGCAGTTCTTC
NA,TRBD2,TRBJ2-7,TRBV11-2,CASSRGGLVSYEQYF,TGTGCCAGCAGCCGCGGGGGGTTGGTCTCCTACGAGCAGTACTTC
NA,NA,TRBJ2-1,TRBV12-3/TRBV12-4,CASSLGLNNEQFF,TGTGCCAGCAGTTTAGGTCTTAACAATGAGCAGTTCTTC
NA,NA,TRBJ2-1,TRBV28,CASSRSSYNEQFF,TGTGCCAGCAGCCGGAGCTCCTACAATGAGCAGTTCTTC
NA,TRBD2,TRBJ2-1,TRBV11-3,CASSLKYAGVLGEQFF,TGTGCCAGCAGTTTAAAGTACGCGGGAGTACTTGGGGAGCAGTTCTTC
NA,NA,TRBJ1-1,TRBV5-4,CASSLVGVEAFF,TGTGCCAGCAGCTTGGTCGGGGTGGAAGCTTTCTTT
NA,NA,TRBJ2-7,TRBV18,CASSPGTLLYEQYF,TGTGCCAGCTCACCCGGGACACTACTATACGAGCAGTACTTC
NA,NA,TRBJ1-5,TRBV19,CASSFPSGHYQPQHF,TGTGCCAGTAGTTTCCCGTCAGGCCACTATCAGCCCCAGCATTTT